The entry below gives a single T cell receptor (beta chain) sequence along with its context. Its antigen is unknown. Per-nucleotide qualities are absent, and no much larger clonotype sits a single base away. The donors were healthy, HIV-negative adults with no recently reported acute infections or vaccinations. Only Caucasian adults living in Nashville, Tennessee, USA were represented among the donors. CD4+ T cells were enriched by magnetic negative selection; naive cells were then positively selected on CD45RA, and the negative fraction formed the memory subset. Blood was collected by leukapheresis, and PBMCs were isolated by Ficoll-Histopaque density gradient centrifugation and then cryopreserved in liquid nitrogen vapor phase. Purity and quantity of every magnetically sorted T cell population were checked by analytical flow cytometry. Genomic DNA was isolated from every sorted fraction and measured by UV absorbance on a Nanodrop 2000c.

Using the deep immunoSEQ assay, multiplex PCR amplified TCR CDR3 regions from genomic DNA. Extracted genomic DNA from each cell subset was distributed evenly across all wells of several immunoSEQ 96-well plates, and each plate was treated as a replicate. For sorted subsets, 200 to 250 ng genomic DNA, equal to about 30,000 T cell genomes, was loaded into each replicate PCR. The purified libraries were quantified using a Qubit 3.0 fluorometer, sized with a Bioanalyzer 2100, and then quantified again using the KAPA Library Quantification kit. Each immunoSEQ 96-well plate was sequenced on its own single-read 150-cycle Illumina NextSeq 550 flow cell. In the original analysis: Because only junctional sequences without quality scores were contained in the immunoSEQ output, filtering matching that applied to full-length reads could not be performed. To assign V/J genes and CDR3, sequences were annotated using PyIR, a Python wrapper for IgBLAST v1.9, with IMGT germline references. Reads were removed for weak V/J assignments (E-value above 1e-6), missing CDR3, stop codons, out-of-frame junctions, or ambiguous translated residues. V3J clonotypes were defined as sequences sharing the same inferred V gene, J gene, and CDR3 amino acid sequence. The percentage overlap between two repertoires was calculated by dividing the number of shared unique clonotypes by the size of the smaller repertoire. RTK rarefaction, the Chao1 estimator, and Recon v2.1 estimates of unobserved clonotypes were used to assess repertoire richness. For all TCRbeta clonotypes obtained by the gDNA method from several donors, generation probabilities were computed with OLGA. Sourced from immuneACCESS, this table was stored by TCRdb with only in-frame sequences that have V and J called. A share of the clones is absent; for the studies checked, an unresolved V gene accounts for under half, and the remainder has no known explanation. Clone size and the V and J calls come from that table; the DNA yielded D and trimming. For this sample the table gives around 2.5 million clones, of which more than 85% were detected only once. Together, the top ten hold roughly 0.36% of the sample.

The V end gives up 5 bases and the J end 2 bases, leaving 12 bases in the junction not matched to a gene. The germline V gene yields SGHTA for CDR1 and FQGNSA for CDR2. From cysteine to phenylalanine, the CDR3 is 17 amino acids long. Left in the record is the CDR3 DNA by itself, 51 bases read in frame from the first base. These data are taken from a study of shared clonotypes between healthy human individuals (TCRdb year 2020). For the study in its entirety: The cohort comprised a couple of women and a few men aged 18 to 49 years. For each donor, three plates each were used for CD4 naive and CD4 memory, two plates were used for CD8 naive, and one plate was used for CD8 memory. To estimate repertoire size and how much clonotype sharing occurs between individuals, the study deeply sequenced the blood TCR repertoires of about five healthy adults. Different laboratories and diverse techniques were used to prepare libraries and sequence TCR repertoires, to increase sequencing depth and limit assay-specific biases. Per donor, leukapheresis produced somewhere between about 0.9 and 9.5 billion PBMCs.

Summary of the overall study and its limitations: Because the study included only a small number of donors, the genetic and exposure-history diversity represented was limited. Based on pairwise subsampling, the degree of clonotype sharing among donors was expected to be affected by sequencing depth. Clonotypes shared by all four sorted-subset donors showed higher generation probabilities than non-shared clonotypes. Incomplete sequencing was indicated by rarefaction of sorted-subset datasets, despite the large sequencing depth. Sampling was limited to blood, and TCR repertoires in tissue likely differ from TCR repertoires in blood. Larger estimated clonotype richness was generally found for naive subsets than for memory subsets. Sharing across a handful of donors was observed for approximately 4.6% of naive CD4, less than 4% of naive CD8, over 2% of memory CD4, and roughly 0.4% of memory CD8 clonotypes.

The clonotype originates from a man in his late teens or twenties in good health. Some clones in this sample may be carry-over from other donors' samples. Source material: naive CD4+ T cells from PBMCs. The cell subset or site label for this specimen denotes: CD45RA+ positively selected. The chain links TRBV7-2 with TRBJ1-5; 7 nucleotides in the junction match TRBD1. The base sequence is TGTGCCAGCAGCCCTCCTCGACAGGGATGGGGCAATCAGCCCCAGCATTTT. Translation gives CASSPPRQGWGNQPQHF. The reference TRBV7-2 and TRBJ1-5 proteins fill in what lies around the CDR3, so the full variable domain reads GAGVSQSPSNKVTEKGKDVELRCDPISGHTALYWYRQSLGQGLEFLIYFQGNSAPDKSGLPSDRFSAERTGGSVSTLTIQRTQQEDSAVYLCASSPPRQGWGNQPQHFGDGTRLSIL.